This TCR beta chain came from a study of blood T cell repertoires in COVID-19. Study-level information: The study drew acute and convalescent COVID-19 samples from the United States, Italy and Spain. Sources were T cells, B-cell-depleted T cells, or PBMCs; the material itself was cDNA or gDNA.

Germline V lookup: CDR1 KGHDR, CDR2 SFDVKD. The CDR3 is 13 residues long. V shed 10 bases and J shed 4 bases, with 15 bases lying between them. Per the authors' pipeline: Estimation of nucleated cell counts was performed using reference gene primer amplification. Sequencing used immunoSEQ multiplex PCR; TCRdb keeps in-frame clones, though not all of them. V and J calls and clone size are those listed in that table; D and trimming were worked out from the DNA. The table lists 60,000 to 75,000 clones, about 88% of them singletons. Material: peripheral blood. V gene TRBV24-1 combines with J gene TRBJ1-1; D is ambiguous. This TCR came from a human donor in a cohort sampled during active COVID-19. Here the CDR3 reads CATKGGRGTEAFF. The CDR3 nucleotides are TGTGCCACTAAAGGAGGGCGAGGCACTGAAGCTTTCTTT.